This entry lists 31 T cell receptor beta chains sequenced from one sample in a study of blood T cells in healthy people across ages (dated by TCRdb to between 2015 and 2016). The receptor library was made with 5' RACE. For sequencing, an Illumina HiSeq 2500 was employed. A second roughly 6 to 12 cycle PCR used a sample-barcoded 5' primer and a J-beta primer mix. The public reads were reanalyzed by TCRdb: fastp trimming at Q25, MiXCR alignment, in-frame beta chains only. Under each unique CDR3 protein, matching rows form one entry showing the most common genes and DNA. Here the sample has over a million distinct CDR3 sequences; about 45% occur a single time. Of the sample, about 4% falls within the top ten clones. The sample taken for sequencing was blood. Receptors were obtained from a woman aged 18 to 35 in good health.

This chain uses TRBV20-1 with TRBJ1-2; 7 nucleotides align to TRBD1. V lost 0 bases and J lost 8; bases outside the gene matches: 9. This CDR3 spans 14 amino acids. The germline V gene encodes CDR1 DFQATT and CDR2 SNEGSKA (reference sequence). CDR3 bases: TGCAGTGCTAGAGATTCGGGACAGACTAGAGGCTACACCTTC. This codes for CSARDSGQTRGYTF.

The chain employs TRBV6-5 and TRBJ2-7, with 10 bases aligning to TRBD2. This CDR3 has 16 residues. The V gene end was trimmed by 3 bases and the J gene end by 3 bases; junction bases not matched to a gene: 8. Germline loops: CDR1 MNHEY, CDR2 SVGAGI. The CDR3 DNA reads TGTGCCAGCAGTTATAGTCTAGCGGGAGACAACTACGAGCAGTACTTC. This gives the protein CASSYSLAGDNYEQYF.

This chain links TRBV4-1 with TRBJ2-3, with 7 bases aligning to TRBD2. Trimming cost V 0 bases and J 2 bases; bases outside gene matches: 8. CDR3 length: 17 amino acids. The germline V gene encodes CDR1 MGHRA and CDR2 YSYEKL. In nucleotides, the CDR3 is TGCGCCAGCAGCCAAGATCGGCGGGGGTCTTTCACAGATACGCAGTATTTT. Translating it yields CASSQDRRGSFTDTQYF.

This clonotype was seen only a few times. The V and J genes are TRBV20-1 and TRBJ2-7; perhaps TRBD1 as D (5 bases). This CDR3 comprises 14 residues. Germline V gives CDR1 DFQATT, CDR2 SNEGSKA (reference sequence). V lost 1 base to trimming and J lost 4 bases, with 14 bases between them. The CDR3 DNA follows: TGCAGTGCTAGAGCGGCAGGGAAGAGGTACGAGCAGTACTTC. This gives the protein CSARAAGKRYEQYF.

This rearrangement joins TRBV4-3 to TRBJ1-2; 7 bases fit TRBD1. This CDR3 has 15 residues. V lost 3 bases and J lost 0; bases outside the gene matches: 4. CDR1 is LGHNA, CDR2 YSLEER, per germline. In DNA form, the CDR3 reads TGCGCCAGCAGCCAGGAGGACAGGCCTAACTATGGCTACACCTTC. This gives the protein CASSQEDRPNYGYTF.

This clonotype was seen more than once but under ten times. V is TRBV5-1 and J is TRBJ2-3; 8 bases line up with TRBD2. After removal of 2 bases from V and 2 bases from J, the junction contained 4 bases not matched to a gene. The CDR3 runs to 15 residues. Germline V gene data show CDR1 as SGHRS and CDR2 as YFSETQ. The CDR3 here is CASSFGGAYTDTQYF. In nucleotides, the CDR3 is TGCGCCAGCAGCTTCGGGGGGGCTTACACAGATACGCAGTATTTT.

This clonotype came up a few times. This chain joins TRBV20-1 and TRBJ2-3; 10 nucleotides align to TRBD1. There are 16 residues in the CDR3. Germline V gene sequence: CDR1 DFQATT, CDR2 SNEGSKA (reference sequence). V shed 0 bases and J 4 bases; nucleotides not matched to a gene: 7. CDR3 protein: CSARDLGTGAPDTQYF. The CDR3 region has the DNA TGCAGTGCTAGAGATCTCGGGACAGGGGCCCCAGATACGCAGTATTTT.

V and J are TRBV4-1 and TRBJ2-7; maybe TRBD1 (7 bases). The ends were cut back, 3 bases at V and 4 bases at J, with 13 bases in the middle. The CDR3 spans 14 residues. Per germline, CDR1 MGHRA and CDR2 YSYEKL. The CDR3: CASSQRDSAYEQYF. The DNA for the CDR3 is TGCGCCAGCAGCCAGCGGGACAGTGCGTACGAGCAGTACTTC.

The chain is built from TRBV10-3 and TRBJ1-2; weak D call: TRBD1 (5 bases). The V end was cut by 11 bases, the J end by 8 bases, with 18 bases between. The CDR3 runs to 12 residues. Germline lookup yields CDR1 ENHRY and CDR2 SYGVKD. The CDR3 is CALGGISVGYTF. The CDR3 bases are TGTGCCCTCGGGGGGATCTCAGTCGGCTACACCTTC.

The V call is TRBV5-1, the J call TRBJ2-3, with D possibly TRBD2 on 5 matching bases. This CDR3 comprises 13 residues. Germline V gives CDR1 SGHRS, CDR2 YFSETQ. V was pared by 0 bases and J by 9 bases, with 11 bases between. CDR3 protein: CASSLELGATQYF. The CDR3 region has the DNA TGCGCCAGCAGCTTGGAACTGGGAGCCACGCAGTATTTT.

This clonotype was observed many times. The chain recombines TRBV12-3 or TRBV12-4 with TRBJ2-3; 9 bases line up with TRBD2. This CDR3 region has 16 residues. V was clipped by 5 bases and J by 1 base; unmatched bases: 7. The CDR3 loop reads CASSELAGSGTDTQYF. Written as DNA, the CDR3 is TGTGCCAGCAGTGAGCTAGCGGGAAGCGGCACAGATACGCAGTATTTT.

This chain links TRBV27 with TRBJ1-2, with D possibly being TRBD1 (5 bases). This CDR3 contains 12 residues. V dropped 6 bases and J dropped 7 bases, with 12 bases sitting between them. Per the germline V gene, CDR1 is MNHEY and CDR2 is SMNVEV (reference sequence). The CDR3 nucleotides are TGTGCCAGCAGATGGCGCGACAGTGGCTACACCTTC. Protein: CASRWRDSGYTF.

In its sample, this clonotype was seen many times. The V and J genes are TRBV2 and TRBJ2-3, with D possibly TRBD2 on 6 matching bases. Germline V CDR1 and CDR2: SNHLY, FYNNEI. CDR3 length: 16 amino acids. V was trimmed by 5 bases and J by 2 bases, leaving 17 bases between them. CDR3 sequence (DNA): TGTGCCAGCAGTCTACAAGCCCGGGGGTCCACAGATACGCAGTATTTT. Translation gives CASSLQARGSTDTQYF.

The rearrangement links TRBV20-1 to TRBJ1-6; 9 bases match TRBD1. V trimming: 6 bases; J trimming: 6 bases; junction bases outside the gene matches: 6. The CDR3 has 14 residues. Germline V gene lookup returns CDR1 DFQATT and CDR2 SNEGSKA (reference sequence). CDR3 residues: CSAKQGAANSPLHF. The DNA of the CDR3 is TGCAGTGCAAAACAGGGGGCAGCTAATTCACCCCTCCACTTT.

The V gene is TRBV6-1, the J gene TRBJ1-5, with D possibly being TRBD1 (5 bases). CDR1 is MNHNS and CDR2 is SASEGT in the germline V gene. With 8 bases removed from V and 5 bases from J, the gap between germline ends came to 7 bases. The CDR3 totals 11 residues. CDR3 sequence: CASEGDQPQHF. The DNA for the CDR3 is TGTGCCAGCGAAGGGGATCAGCCCCAGCATTTT.

J is TRBJ2-5 and V is TRBV12-3 or TRBV12-4; 10 nucleotides agree with TRBD1. V was pared by 5 bases and J by 2 bases, with 8 bases of the junction left unmatched. This CDR3 region has 16 residues. CDR3 nucleotides: TGTGCCAGCAGTCGAGGGGACAGGGGTCTTCAAGAGACCCAGTACTTC. Its protein is CASSRGDRGLQETQYF.

The chain uses TRBV20-1 and TRBJ2-1; tentatively, D is TRBD2 (6 bases). The length of the CDR3 is 13 residues. Trimming left V 0 bases short and J 5 bases short, with 8 bases between. Germline V CDR1 and CDR2: DFQATT, SNEGSKA (reference sequence). DNA for the CDR3: TGCAGTGCTAGAGATGGGGGGAACAATGAGCAGTTCTTC. Residues: CSARDGGNNEQFF.

This chain connects TRBV13 to TRBJ1-2, with D possibly TRBD1 on 5 matching bases. From germline, CDR1 is PRHDT and CDR2 FYEKMQ (reference sequence). Trimming took off 4 bases at V and 4 bases at J, with 13 bases between the two ends. CDR3 length: 14 amino acids. The CDR3 region is CASSSTGALYGYTF. The CDR3 bases are TGTGCCAGCAGCTCCACCGGGGCCCTCTATGGCTACACCTTC.

This chain links TRBV7-9 with TRBJ1-4, with 12 bases that match TRBD1. The CDR3 sequence is 15 residues long. The V and J ends lost 2 bases and 11 bases, in that order; junction bases with no gene match: 6. Germline loops: CDR1 SEHNR, CDR2 FQNEAQ (reference sequence). In DNA, the CDR3 is TGTGCCAGCAGCTTACCTCGGGACAGGGGGCCGAAACTGTTTTTT. Encoded protein: CASSLPRDRGPKLFF.

This clonotype has just a few counts. The gene calls are TRBV4-1 and TRBJ1-2; D may be TRBD1 (5 bases). The CDR3 loop spans 16 amino acids. Looked up from germline, CDR1 is MGHRA and CDR2 is YSYEKL. Trimming took 1 base from V and 4 from J, leaving 16 bases between them. CDR3 DNA: TGCGCCAGCAGCCAAGTTCAGCGGGGGATAAGCTATGGCTACACCTTC. Its protein is CASSQVQRGISYGYTF.

V gene TRBV13 combines with J gene TRBJ2-1, with a weak D call TRBD1 (6 bases). The CDR3 runs 14 residues. CDR1 and CDR2 from the germline V gene are PRHDT and FYEKMQ (reference sequence). V was trimmed by 2 bases and J by 8 bases, leaving 13 bases between them. In DNA form, the CDR3 reads TGTGCCAGCAGCTTATGGGGGCGCGGTGATGAGCAGTTCTTC. It is translated as CASSLWGRGDEQFF.

This clonotype turned up a few times. The chain combines TRBV9 with TRBJ2-7; TRBD2 might be the D (5 bases). Trimming removed 0 bases at V and 1 base at J, with 8 bases between. Germline CDR1 reads SGDLS; CDR2 reads YYNGEE. The CDR3 contains 14 residues. The CDR3 spells CASSVDPGSYEQYF. CDR3 sequence (DNA): TGTGCCAGCAGCGTAGACCCGGGATCCTACGAGCAGTACTTC.

This clonotype has a handful of counts. V is TRBV20-1 and J is TRBJ1-2; D uncertain. There are 12 residues in the CDR3. Germline V gives CDR1 DFQATT, CDR2 SNEGSKA (reference sequence). The V end was cut by 5 bases, the J end by 2 bases, with 9 bases between. The CDR3, as DNA: TGCAGTGCTCCCGCGCCGAACTATGGCTACACCTTC. Translating gives CSAPAPNYGYTF.

This clonotype was detected only a few times. This chain links TRBV4-2 with TRBJ2-3; the D gene is possibly TRBD2 (5 bases). CDR3 size: 17 residues. Per the germline V gene, CDR1 is LGHNA and CDR2 is YNFKEQ. Trimming stripped 0 bases from V and 4 bases from J, with 17 bases between. CDR3 sequence reads: CASSQENGMASPDTQYF. CDR3 DNA: TGTGCCAGCAGCCAAGAAAACGGGATGGCTAGCCCAGATACGCAGTATTTT.

This clonotype was seen a handful of times. This chain links TRBV6-5 with TRBJ1-1; a possible D gene is TRBD1 (6 bases). V lost 6 bases, J lost 5 bases, and 16 bases lay in between. Germline CDR1 is MNHEY and CDR2 is SVGAGI. The CDR3 spans 14 residues. The CDR3 loop reads CASSVAQGRTEAFF. In nucleotides, the CDR3 is TGTGCCAGCAGCGTAGCACAGGGTCGAACTGAAGCTTTCTTT.

This clonotype was recorded many times. This sequence joins TRBV20-1 and TRBJ2-7; TRBD2 aligns across 11 bases. The CDR3 runs to 11 residues. Germline V gene data show CDR1 as DFQATT and CDR2 as SNEGSKA (reference sequence). CDR3 in amino acids: CRGTSGSRQYF. CDR3 bases: TGCAGGGGAACTAGCGGGAGTAGGCAGTACTTC.

This clonotype was detected a few times. This chain links TRBV6-2 or TRBV6-3 with TRBJ1-5; no definite D call. This CDR3 contains 17 residues. Germline V gene data show CDR1 as MNHEY and CDR2 as SVGEGT. V was pared by 4 bases and J by 0 bases, with 16 bases between. CDR3 coding DNA: TGTGCCAGCAGTTCCAAAGGGCCAGAATATAGCAATCAGCCCCAGCATTTT. Protein sequence: CASSSKGPEYSNQPQHF.

The genes are TRBV27 and TRBJ1-2; no clear D. The CDR3 runs 13 residues. V lost 5 bases to trimming and J lost 3 bases, with 10 bases between them. Per germline, CDR1 MNHEY and CDR2 SMNVEV (reference sequence). The CDR3 region has the DNA TGTGCCAGCAGTGTAAAGGGCGACTATGGCTACACCTTC. This codes for CASSVKGDYGYTF.

This chain joins TRBV9 and TRBJ1-4, with D tentatively TRBD1 (5 bases). The CDR3 runs 17 residues. Trimming stripped 4 bases from V and 0 bases from J, with 16 bases between. CDR1 and CDR2 (germline): SGDLS, YYNGEE. The CDR3 spells CASSPYQGLATNEKLFF. The CDR3 nucleotides are TGTGCCAGCAGCCCGTACCAGGGACTTGCAACTAATGAAAAACTGTTTTTT.

The sample holds a few counts of this clonotype. The gene calls are TRBV5-1 and TRBJ2-1; D uncertain. Trimming removed 3 bases from V and 4 bases from J, with 11 bases in between. Looked up from germline, CDR1 is SGHRS and CDR2 is YFSETQ. This CDR3 is built from 14 residues. The CDR3 reads CASSSEQIYNEQFF. CDR3 nucleotide sequence: TGCGCCAGCAGCTCAGAACAGATTTACAATGAGCAGTTCTTC.

This clonotype has just one count. This chain uses TRBV27 with TRBJ2-3; D uncertain. CDR3 length equals 16 residues. CDR1 and CDR2 (germline): MNHEY, SMNVEV (reference sequence). Trimming removed 5 bases at V and 1 base at J, with 16 bases between. The CDR3 reads CASSPRLLAGTDTQYF. CDR3 bases: TGTGCCAGCAGTCCCCGACTCCTCGCTGGCACAGATACGCAGTATTTT.